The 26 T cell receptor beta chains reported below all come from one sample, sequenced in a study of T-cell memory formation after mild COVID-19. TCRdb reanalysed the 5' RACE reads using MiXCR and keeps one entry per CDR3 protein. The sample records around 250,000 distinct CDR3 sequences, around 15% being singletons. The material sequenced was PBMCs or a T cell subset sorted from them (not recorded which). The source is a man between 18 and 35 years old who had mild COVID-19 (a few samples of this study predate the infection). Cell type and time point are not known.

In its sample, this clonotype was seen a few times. The CDR3 bases are TGTGCCAGCAGTCGGGGACAGGCACGCACAGATACGCAGTATTTT. Amino acids: CASSRGQARTDTQYF. The chain employs TRBV21-1 and TRBJ2-3; the table names TRBD1, a call not compared with the DNA. TRBV21-1 is flagged as a pseudogene. The CDR3 is made up of 15 amino acids.

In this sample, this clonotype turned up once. The CDR3 is CASVGGGVNEQYF. For the CDR3, the DNA is TGTGCTAGTGTCGGGGGGGGCGTCAACGAGCAGTACTTC. The chain couples TRBV12-5 to TRBJ2-7; 8 bases line up with TRBD2. Germline values: CDR1 LGHNT, CDR2 FRNRAP. The V and J ends lost 7 bases and 5 bases, in that order; junction bases with no gene match: 7. CDR3 size: 13 residues.

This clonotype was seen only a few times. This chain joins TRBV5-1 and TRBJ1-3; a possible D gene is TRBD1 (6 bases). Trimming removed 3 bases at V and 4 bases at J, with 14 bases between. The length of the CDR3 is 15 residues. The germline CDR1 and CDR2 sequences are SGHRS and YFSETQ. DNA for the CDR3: TGCGCCAGCAGCTCAAAAGAAGGGGGAGGAAACACCATATATTTT. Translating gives CASSSKEGGGNTIYF. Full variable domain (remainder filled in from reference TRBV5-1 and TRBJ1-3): KAGVTQTPRYLIKTRGQQVTLSCSPISGHRSVSWYQQTPGQGLQFLFEYFSETQRNKGNFPGRFSGRQFSNSRSEMNVSTLELGDSALYLCASSSKEGGGNTIYFGEGSWLTVV.

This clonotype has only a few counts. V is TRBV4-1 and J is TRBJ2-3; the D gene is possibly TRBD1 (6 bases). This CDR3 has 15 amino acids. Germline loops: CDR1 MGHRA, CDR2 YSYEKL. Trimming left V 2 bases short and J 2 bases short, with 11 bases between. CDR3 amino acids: CASSQRDRFTDTQYF. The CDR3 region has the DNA TGCGCCAGCAGCCAAAGAGACAGGTTCACAGATACGCAGTATTTT.

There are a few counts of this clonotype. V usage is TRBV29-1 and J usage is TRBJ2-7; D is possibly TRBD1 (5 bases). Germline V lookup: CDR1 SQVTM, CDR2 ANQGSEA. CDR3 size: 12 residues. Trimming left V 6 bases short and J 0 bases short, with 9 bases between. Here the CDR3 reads CSVVTVSYEQYV. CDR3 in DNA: TGCAGCGTGGTGACAGTCTCCTACGAGCAGTACGTC.

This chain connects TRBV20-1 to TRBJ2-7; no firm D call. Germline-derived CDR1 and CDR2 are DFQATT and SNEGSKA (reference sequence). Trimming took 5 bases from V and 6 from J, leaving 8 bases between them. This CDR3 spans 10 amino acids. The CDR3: CSASSLEQYF. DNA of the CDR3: TGCAGTGCTTCCTCCCTCGAGCAGTACTTC.

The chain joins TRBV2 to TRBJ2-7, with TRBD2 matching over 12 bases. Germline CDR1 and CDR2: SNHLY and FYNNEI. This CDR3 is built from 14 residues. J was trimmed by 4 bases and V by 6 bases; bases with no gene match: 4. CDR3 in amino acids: CASRSTSGGYEQYF. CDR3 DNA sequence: TGTGCCAGCAGGTCGACTAGCGGGGGTTACGAGCAGTACTTC.

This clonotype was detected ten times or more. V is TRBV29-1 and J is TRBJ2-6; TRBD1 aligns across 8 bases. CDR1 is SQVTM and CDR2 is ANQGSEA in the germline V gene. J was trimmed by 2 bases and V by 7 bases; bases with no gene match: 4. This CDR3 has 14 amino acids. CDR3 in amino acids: CSAATGAGANVLTF. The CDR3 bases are TGCAGCGCGGCGACAGGGGCTGGGGCCAACGTCCTGACTTTC.

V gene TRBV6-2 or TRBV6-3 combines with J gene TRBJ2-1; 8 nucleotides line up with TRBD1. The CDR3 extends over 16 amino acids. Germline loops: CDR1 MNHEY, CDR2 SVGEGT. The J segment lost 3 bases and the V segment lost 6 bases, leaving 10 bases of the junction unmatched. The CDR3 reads CASSKITGGSYNEQFF. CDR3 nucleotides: TGTGCCAGCAGCAAAATAACAGGGGGGAGCTACAATGAGCAGTTCTTC.

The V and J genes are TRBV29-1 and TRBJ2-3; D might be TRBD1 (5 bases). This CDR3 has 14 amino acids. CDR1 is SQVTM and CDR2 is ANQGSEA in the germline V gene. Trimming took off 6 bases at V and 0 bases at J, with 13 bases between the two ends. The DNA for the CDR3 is TGCAGCGTATCACGACAGTCCAGCACAGATACGCAGTATTTT. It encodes CSVSRQSSTDTQYF.

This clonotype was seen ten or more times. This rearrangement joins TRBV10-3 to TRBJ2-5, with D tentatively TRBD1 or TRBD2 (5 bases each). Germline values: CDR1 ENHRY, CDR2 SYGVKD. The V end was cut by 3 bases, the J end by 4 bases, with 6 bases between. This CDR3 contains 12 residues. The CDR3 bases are TGTGCCATCAGTGATGGGGGAGAGACCCAGTACTTC. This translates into CAISDGGETQYF.

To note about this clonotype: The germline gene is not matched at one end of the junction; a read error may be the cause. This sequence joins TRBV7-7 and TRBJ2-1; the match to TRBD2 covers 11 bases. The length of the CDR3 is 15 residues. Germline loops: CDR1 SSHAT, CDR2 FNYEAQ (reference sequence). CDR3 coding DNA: TGTGCTAGCAGTTCTCTAGCGGGGGGCCTCAATGAGCAGTTCTTC. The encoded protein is CASSSLAGGLNEQFF.

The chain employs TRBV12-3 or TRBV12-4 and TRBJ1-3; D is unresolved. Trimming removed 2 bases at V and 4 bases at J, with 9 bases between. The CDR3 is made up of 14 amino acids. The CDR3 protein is CASSLPEGGNTIYF. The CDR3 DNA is TGTGCCAGCAGTTTACCGGAAGGAGGAAACACCATATATTTT.

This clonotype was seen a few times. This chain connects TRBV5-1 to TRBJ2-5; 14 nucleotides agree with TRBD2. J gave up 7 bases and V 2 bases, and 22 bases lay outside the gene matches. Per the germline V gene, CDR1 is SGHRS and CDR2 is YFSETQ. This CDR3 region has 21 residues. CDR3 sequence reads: CASSFSGLAGGLYTPRVTQYF. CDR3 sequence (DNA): TGCGCCAGCAGCTTCTCCGGACTAGCGGGGGGATTGTACACTCCCCGGGTGACCCAGTACTTC.

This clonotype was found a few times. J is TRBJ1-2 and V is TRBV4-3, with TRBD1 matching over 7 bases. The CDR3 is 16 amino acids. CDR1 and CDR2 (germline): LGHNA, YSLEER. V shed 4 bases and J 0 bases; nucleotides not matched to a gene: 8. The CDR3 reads CASSLNPGQPNYGYTF. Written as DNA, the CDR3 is TGCGCCAGCAGCCTTAATCCGGGACAGCCTAACTATGGCTACACCTTC.

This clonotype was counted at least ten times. The CDR3 region is CASSPPGSYNEQFF. In nucleotides, the CDR3 is TGCGCCAGCAGCCCCCCGGGCTCCTACAATGAGCAGTTCTTC. The chain joins TRBV5-1 to TRBJ2-1; D remains ambiguous. CDR3 length: 14 residues. Germline-derived CDR1 and CDR2 are SGHRS and YFSETQ. Trimming took off 4 bases at V and 0 bases at J, with 8 bases between the two ends.

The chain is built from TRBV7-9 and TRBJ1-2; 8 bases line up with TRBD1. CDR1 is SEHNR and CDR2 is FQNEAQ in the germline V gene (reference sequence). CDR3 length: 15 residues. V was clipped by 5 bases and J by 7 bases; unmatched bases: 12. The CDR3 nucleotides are TGTGCCAGCAGCCTGACCTCCCCAGGGGGCAGTGGCTACACCTTC. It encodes CASSLTSPGGSGYTF.

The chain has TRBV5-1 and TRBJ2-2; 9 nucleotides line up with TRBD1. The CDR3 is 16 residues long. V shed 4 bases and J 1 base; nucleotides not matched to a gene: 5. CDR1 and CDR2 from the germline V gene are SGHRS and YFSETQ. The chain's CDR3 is CASSPRDRENTGELFF. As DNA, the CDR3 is TGCGCCAGCAGCCCCCGGGACAGGGAGAACACCGGGGAGCTGTTTTTT.

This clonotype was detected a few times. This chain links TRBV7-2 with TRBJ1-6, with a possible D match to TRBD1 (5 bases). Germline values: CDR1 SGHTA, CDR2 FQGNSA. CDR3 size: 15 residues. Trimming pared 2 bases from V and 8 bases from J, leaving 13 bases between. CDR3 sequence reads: CASSLLQGRHSPLHF. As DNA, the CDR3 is TGTGCCAGCAGCTTATTGCAGGGCAGGCATTCACCCCTCCACTTT.

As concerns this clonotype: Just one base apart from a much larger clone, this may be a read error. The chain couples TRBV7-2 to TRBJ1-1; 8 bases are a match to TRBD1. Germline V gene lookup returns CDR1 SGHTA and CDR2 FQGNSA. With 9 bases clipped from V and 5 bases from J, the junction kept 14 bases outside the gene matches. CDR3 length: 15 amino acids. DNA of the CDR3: TGTGCCAGAAGCCAAAGTCCAGGGGGCGGGACTGAAGCTTTCTTT. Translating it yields CARSQSPGGGTEAFF.

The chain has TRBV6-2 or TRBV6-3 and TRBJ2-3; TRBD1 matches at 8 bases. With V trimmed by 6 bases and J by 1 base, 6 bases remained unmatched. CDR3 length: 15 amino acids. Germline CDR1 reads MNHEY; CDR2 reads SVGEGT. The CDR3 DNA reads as TGTGCCAGCAGGAAACCGGGACAGGGCACAGATACGCAGTATTTT. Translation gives CASRKPGQGTDTQYF.

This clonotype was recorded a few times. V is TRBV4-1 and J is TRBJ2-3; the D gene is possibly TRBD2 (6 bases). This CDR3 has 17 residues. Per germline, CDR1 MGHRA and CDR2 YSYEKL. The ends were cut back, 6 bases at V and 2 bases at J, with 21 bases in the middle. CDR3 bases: TGCGCCAGCAGTAAACAAATGACGGGACTTGACACAGATACGCAGTATTTT. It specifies CASSKQMTGLDTDTQYF.

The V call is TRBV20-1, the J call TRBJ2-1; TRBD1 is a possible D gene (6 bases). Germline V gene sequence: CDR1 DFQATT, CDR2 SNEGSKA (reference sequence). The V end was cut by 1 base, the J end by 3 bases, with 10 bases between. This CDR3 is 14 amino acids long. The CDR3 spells CSARVGAVYNEQFF. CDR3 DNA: TGCAGTGCTAGAGTGGGGGCCGTCTACAATGAGCAGTTCTTC.

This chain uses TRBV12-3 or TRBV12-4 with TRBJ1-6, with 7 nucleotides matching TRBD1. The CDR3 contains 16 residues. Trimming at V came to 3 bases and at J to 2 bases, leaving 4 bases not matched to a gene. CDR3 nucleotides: TGTGCCAGCAGTTTCGAGGGGGCGCCCTATAATTCACCCCTCCACTTT. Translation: CASSFEGAPYNSPLHF.

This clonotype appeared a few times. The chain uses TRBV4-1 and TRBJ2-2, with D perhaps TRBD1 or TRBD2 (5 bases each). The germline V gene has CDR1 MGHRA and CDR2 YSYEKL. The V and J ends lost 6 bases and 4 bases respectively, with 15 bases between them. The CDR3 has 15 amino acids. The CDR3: CASRLQGRGTGELFF. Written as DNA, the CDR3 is TGCGCCAGCAGACTCCAGGGCCGGGGCACCGGGGAGCTGTTTTTT.

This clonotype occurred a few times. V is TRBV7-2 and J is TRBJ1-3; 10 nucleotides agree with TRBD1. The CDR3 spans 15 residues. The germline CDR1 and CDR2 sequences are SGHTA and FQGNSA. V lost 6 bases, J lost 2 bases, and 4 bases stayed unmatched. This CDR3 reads CASRSGTGAGNTIYF. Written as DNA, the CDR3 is TGTGCCAGCAGATCCGGGACAGGGGCTGGAAACACCATATATTTT. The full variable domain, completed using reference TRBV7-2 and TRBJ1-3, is GAGVSQSPSNKVTEKGKDVELRCDPISGHTALYWYRQSLGQGLEFLIYFQGNSAPDKSGLPSDRFSAERTGGSVSTLTIQRTQQEDSAVYLCASRSGTGAGNTIYFGEGSWLTVV.